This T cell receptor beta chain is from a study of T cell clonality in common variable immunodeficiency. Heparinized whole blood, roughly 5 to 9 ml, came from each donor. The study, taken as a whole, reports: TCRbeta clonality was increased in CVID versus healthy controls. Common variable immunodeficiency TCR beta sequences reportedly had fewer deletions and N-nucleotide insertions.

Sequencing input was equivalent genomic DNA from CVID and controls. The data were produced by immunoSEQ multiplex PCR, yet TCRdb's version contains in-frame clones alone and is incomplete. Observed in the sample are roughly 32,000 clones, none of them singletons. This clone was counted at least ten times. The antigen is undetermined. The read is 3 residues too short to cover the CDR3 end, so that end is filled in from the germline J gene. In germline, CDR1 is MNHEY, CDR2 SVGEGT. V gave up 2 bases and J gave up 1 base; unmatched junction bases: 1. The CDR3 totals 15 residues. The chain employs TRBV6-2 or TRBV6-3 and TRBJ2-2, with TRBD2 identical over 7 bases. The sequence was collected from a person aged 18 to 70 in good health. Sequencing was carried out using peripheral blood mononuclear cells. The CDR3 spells CASSYGGGNTGELFF. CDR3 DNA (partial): TGTGCCAGCAGTTACGGGGGGGGGAACACCGGGGAG.